The clone carrying this T cell receptor beta chain was seen only a few times. The record originates from a study of HIV-infected patients and healthy controls. No cell fractionation was done, so the repertoire covers all unsorted peripheral blood T cells. The RNA source was a roughly 2.5 ml peripheral blood draw. Donors lacked febrile or AIDS-related illness, tumors, and hepatitis B or C coinfection. Alpha and beta constant-region primers primed reverse transcription of around 0.5 ug RNA. Alpha and beta chain libraries were made separately by chain-specific third strand synthesis with multiplexing indices. A short first PCR added P5 and P7 adapter elements and a second index. TCRdb fed the 5' RACE reads into MiXCR, producing one record per CDR3 protein. Among roughly 7,700 distinct CDR3 sequences listed, roughly 6% were seen once. Germline-derived CDR1 and CDR2 are SGHTA and FQGTGA. Trimming left V 1 base short and J 4 bases short, with 13 bases between. The CDR3 consists of 16 residues.

The genes are TRBV7-3 and TRBJ2-2; D perhaps matches TRBD2 (6 bases). This clonotype originated in an adult with HIV infection. The sample here was blood, taken before antiretroviral therapy. The CDR3: CASSLKSGSSTGELFF. Here the CDR3 DNA reads TGTGCCAGCAGCTTAAAAAGCGGGTCGAGCACCGGGGAGCTGTTTTTT.